This T cell receptor (beta chain) was identified during a study of technical replicates of blood from a few donors. Germline V gene sequence: CDR1 MNHNY, CDR2 SVGAGI (reference sequence). The length of the CDR3 is 14 residues. Trimming left V 8 bases short and J 1 base short, with 12 bases between. Repertoires were generated with immunoSEQ multiplex PCR, while TCRdb's copy carries only in-frame clones and drops some. The table records approximately 73,000 clones, roughly 93% of them present only once. The sample consisted of T cells isolated from PBMCs. This TCR was recovered from a human donor in good health. V usage is TRBV6-6 and J usage is TRBJ1-5; D perhaps matches TRBD1 (5 bases). CDR3 bases: TGTGCCAGCGCTTTGGGGCGAAGCAATCAGCCCCAGCATTTT. Its translation: CASALGRSNQPQHF.